This entry lists 17 T cell receptor beta chains sequenced from one sample in a study of control samples from healthy donors and cancer patients (dated by TCRdb to 2018 to 2020). Library construction relied on the immunoSEQ multiplex PCR assay. This is the immuneACCESS table as TCRdb keeps it, with only in-frame sequences that have V and J called. A part of the clones is gone; compared with another copy, unresolved V genes explain less than half, and the rest is unexplained. This sample lists 150,000 to 200,000 clones; approximately 90% were detected once. About 12% of the sample lies in the top ten. Sequencing input: blood. Receptors were obtained from a man aged 30 to 39 in good health.

This sequence joins TRBV7-3 and TRBJ2-3, with 8 bases identical to TRBD2. Per germline, CDR1 SGHTA and CDR2 FQGTGA. Trimming cost V 3 bases and J 5 bases; bases outside gene matches: 4. This CDR3 is built from 14 residues. The CDR3 nucleotides are TGTGCCAGCAGCTTGCGGGGGGAGCTAGATACGCAGTATTTT. Residues: CASSLRGELDTQYF.

CDR3 in DNA: TGTGCCCAAAGCGGAACGGCCTATGGCTACACCTTC. It is translated as CAQSGTAYGYTF. The gene calls are TRBV2 and TRBJ1-2; D remains ambiguous. Trimming took off 11 bases at V and 4 bases at J, with 14 bases between the two ends. The germline CDR1 and CDR2 sequences are SNHLY and FYNNEI. This CDR3 has 12 amino acids.

The genes are TRBV12-3 or TRBV12-4 and TRBJ1-2; no clear D. V was trimmed by 10 bases and J by 2 bases, leaving 11 bases between them. This CDR3 has 12 amino acids. CDR3 DNA sequence: TGTGCCACCACCGACCAAAACTATGGCTACACCTTC. Translating it yields CATTDQNYGYTF.

CDR3 sequence (DNA): TGTGCCAGTAGTATGTGGAAGGGGGTGAACTATGGCTACACCTTC. Translating it yields CASSMWKGVNYGYTF. V gene TRBV19 combines with J gene TRBJ1-2; possible D gene TRBD1, 6 bases. The germline gives CDR1 LNHDA, CDR2 SQIVND (reference sequence). V was pared by 3 bases and J by 2 bases, with 13 bases between. The CDR3 contains 15 residues.

The chain employs TRBV6-5 and TRBJ2-1, with D perhaps TRBD1 (6 bases). Germline values: CDR1 MNHEY, CDR2 SVGAGI. This CDR3 has 15 residues. The V end was cut by 5 bases, the J end by 4 bases, with 15 bases between. Here the CDR3 reads CASSKDSPLYNEQFF. In DNA form, the CDR3 reads TGTGCCAGCAGTAAGGACAGCCCTCTATACAATGAGCAGTTCTTC.

The rearrangement uses TRBV25-1 and TRBJ2-7; 8 bases fit TRBD2. Germline values: CDR1 MGHDK, CDR2 SYGVNS. V lost 4 bases, J lost 3 bases, and 5 bases stayed unmatched. The CDR3 spans 14 residues. The CDR3 DNA sequence: TGTGCCAGCAGTGCCACGGGAGGGGACTACGAGCAGTACTTC. Translated, it gives CASSATGGDYEQYF.

The chain uses TRBV28 and TRBJ1-5, with D tentatively TRBD1 (5 bases). CDR3 length: 12 amino acids. V was shortened by 6 bases and J by 4 bases, with 7 bases between the two germline ends. Germline V gives CDR1 MDHEN, CDR2 SYDVKM. The CDR3 coding sequence is TGTGCCAGCAGGACAGCTAATCAGCCCCAGCATTTT. Translated: CASRTANQPQHF.

The V and J genes are TRBV7-9 and TRBJ1-2, with 8 bases that match TRBD1. V gave up 3 bases and J gave up 6 bases; unmatched junction bases: 9. Germline values: CDR1 SEHNR, CDR2 FQNEAQ (reference sequence). This CDR3 region has 15 residues. The CDR3 region has the DNA TGTGCCAGCAGCTTCCCGTGGACAGGGACGGATGGCTACACCTTC. As protein: CASSFPWTGTDGYTF.

This sequence joins TRBV19 and TRBJ1-5; possible D gene TRBD1, 5 bases. Germline lookup yields CDR1 LNHDA and CDR2 SQIVND (reference sequence). The CDR3 contains 16 residues. V gave up 3 bases and J gave up 1 base, with 13 bases separating them. The CDR3 region is CASSIRWTLSNQPQHF. The CDR3 bases are TGTGCCAGTAGTATCCGTTGGACACTAAGCAATCAGCCCCAGCATTTT.

For the CDR3, the DNA is TGTGCCAGCAGCGTAGGGCCCATACATGGCTACACCTTC. The encoded protein is CASSVGPIHGYTF. The chain couples TRBV9 to TRBJ1-2; D gene ambiguous. Germline-derived CDR1 and CDR2 are SGDLS and YYNGEE. The CDR3 is 13 residues long. The V end was cut by 0 bases, the J end by 6 bases, with 9 bases between.

V gene TRBV4-1 combines with J gene TRBJ1-2; 7 bases match TRBD1. V was clipped by 3 bases and J by 6 bases; unmatched bases: 13. CDR3 size: 16 residues. Germline V gene data show CDR1 as MGHRA and CDR2 as YSYEKL. CDR3 coding DNA: TGCGCCAGCAGCCAGTCCCAGGGGGTCCCTCCCCATGGCTACACCTTC. Amino acids: CASSQSQGVPPHGYTF.

The chain has TRBV11-1 and TRBJ2-5, with 11 nucleotides matching TRBD1. V gave up 5 bases and J gave up 1 base; unmatched junction bases: 6. The CDR3 runs to 16 residues. Germline loops: CDR1 SGHAT, CDR2 FQDESV (reference sequence). The CDR3 nucleotides are TGTGCCAGCAGCATTTCCGGGACAGGGGGCCAAGAGACCCAGTACTTC. As protein: CASSISGTGGQETQYF. Using reference TRBV11-1 and TRBJ2-5 for the parts outside the CDR3, the full variable domain is EAEVAQSPRYKITEKSQAVAFWCDPISGHATLYWYRQILGQGPELLVQFQDESVVDDSQLPKDRFSAERLKGVDSTLKIQPAELGDSAMYLCASSISGTGGQETQYFGPGTRLLVL.

V is TRBV7-6 and J is TRBJ1-1; D ambiguous. From germline, CDR1 is SGHVS and CDR2 FNYEAQ. CDR3 size: 16 residues. The V and J ends lost 4 bases and 1 base respectively, with 16 bases between them. The CDR3 loop reads CASSSGLPPWNTEAFF. The CDR3 DNA reads TGTGCCAGCAGCTCAGGACTTCCCCCCTGGAACACTGAAGCTTTCTTT.

This chain joins TRBV19 and TRBJ2-3, with a weak D call TRBD2 (6 bases). In germline, CDR1 is LNHDA, CDR2 SQIVND (reference sequence). Deletions cut 3 bases from V and 3 bases from J, with 16 bases between. This CDR3 is built from 16 residues. CDR3: CASSIWQAGRTDTQYF. Here the CDR3 DNA reads TGTGCCAGTAGTATTTGGCAGGCGGGGAGGACAGATACGCAGTATTTT.

V gene TRBV14 combines with J gene TRBJ2-5, with no clear D. Trimming took off 10 bases at V and 0 bases at J, with 21 bases between the two ends. The CDR3 spans 16 residues. Germline lookup yields CDR1 SGHDN and CDR2 FVKESK. The CDR3 region has the DNA TGTGCCAACAGTCGAGACGCAATCACGGACCAAGAGACCCAGTACTTC. Translated: CANSRDAITDQETQYF.

This clone has just one count. The CDR3 region is CASSEAPGKGIEQFF. DNA for the CDR3: TGTGCCAGCAGTGAAGCCCCCGGGAAGGGCATTGAGCAGTTCTTC. The V gene is TRBV6-1, the J gene TRBJ2-1; D is perhaps TRBD2 (5 bases). This CDR3 spans 15 amino acids. The V and J ends lost 0 bases and 9 bases respectively, with 15 bases between them. The V gene's germline CDR1 is MNHNS and CDR2 SASEGT.

The gene calls are TRBV29-1 and TRBJ1-1; D gene uncertain. Germline loops: CDR1 SQVTM, CDR2 ANQGSEA. Trimming cost V 3 bases and J 2 bases, with 7 bases left between them. The CDR3 extends over 12 amino acids. CDR3 protein: CSVERVNTEAFF. The CDR3 nucleotides are TGCAGCGTTGAGAGGGTTAACACTGAAGCTTTCTTT.